This T cell receptor beta chain was found in a study of blood T cell repertoires in COVID-19. Across the study: From T cells, B-cell-depleted T cells, or PBMCs came the material, which was cDNA or gDNA.

This clone was observed a single time. Original data processing: Amplified reference gene primers provided the basis for estimating nucleated cell counts. Only in-frame clones appear in the TCRdb table, and some are missing; sequencing was by immunoSEQ multiplex PCR. The DNA was the basis for D and trimming; V, J and clone size are from that table. The table includes roughly 74,000 clones, approximately 91% detected once. The sequencing input was peripheral blood. This sequence originates from a man between 65 and 79 years old with active or convalescent COVID-19.

As DNA, the CDR3 is TGTGCCAGCAGCCCGGGACTAGCGACAGATACGCAGTATTTT. This sequence encodes CASSPGLATDTQYF. The chain joins TRBV5-6 to TRBJ2-3; the match to TRBD2 covers 10 bases. Germline V lookup: CDR1 SGHDT, CDR2 YYEEEE. The CDR3 length is 14 residues. V lost 4 bases, J lost 3 bases, and 2 bases stayed unmatched.